This T cell receptor (beta chain) was found in a study of blood T cells in healthy people across ages. Study-level results: Among T cells, TCR beta diversity per million cells dropped roughly linearly as age rose.

Per the germline V gene, CDR1 is MGHDK and CDR2 is SYGVNS. The CDR3 spans 18 residues. V lost 0 bases and J lost 8, with 25 bases in between. Samples each had at least 6 micrograms of total RNA extracted. Regarding this clonotype: Its antigen is undetermined.

Combining a sample-barcoded 5' primer with a J-beta primer mix, a second PCR ran for roughly 6 to 12 cycles. MiXCR was run by TCRdb on the 5' RACE reads, yielding one entry per CDR3 protein. The table has some 1,800,000 distinct CDR3 sequences, approximately 39% seen once. This receptor was identified in a human donor in good health. The chain joins TRBV25-1 to TRBJ1-2; D is unresolved. The sample consisted of blood. The CDR3 region has the DNA TGTGCCAGCAGTGAATATTTTTTCGACGAGTCAGCAACGGGGGGCTACACCTTC. Translating it yields CASSEYFFDESATGGYTF.